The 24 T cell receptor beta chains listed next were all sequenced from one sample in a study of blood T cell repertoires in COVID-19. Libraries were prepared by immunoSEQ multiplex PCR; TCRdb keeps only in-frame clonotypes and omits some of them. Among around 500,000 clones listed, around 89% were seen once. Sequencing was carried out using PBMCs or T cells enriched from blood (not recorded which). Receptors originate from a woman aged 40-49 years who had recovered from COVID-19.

The CDR3 region is CASCGTENEKLFF. In DNA, the CDR3 is TGTGCCAGCTGCGGGACAGAAAATGAAAAACTGTTTTTT. The chain couples TRBV2 to TRBJ1-4; 7 nucleotides line up with TRBD1. Looked up from germline, CDR1 is SNHLY and CDR2 is FYNNEI. Germline trimming cut 8 bases from V and 5 bases from J; bases unmatched to any gene: 5. The CDR3 consists of 13 residues.

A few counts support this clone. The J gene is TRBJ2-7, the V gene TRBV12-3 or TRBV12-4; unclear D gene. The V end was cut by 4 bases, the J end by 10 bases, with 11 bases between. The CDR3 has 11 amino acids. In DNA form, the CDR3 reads TGTGCCAGCAGTTCCACTAAGTTTCAGTACTTC. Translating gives CASSSTKFQYF.

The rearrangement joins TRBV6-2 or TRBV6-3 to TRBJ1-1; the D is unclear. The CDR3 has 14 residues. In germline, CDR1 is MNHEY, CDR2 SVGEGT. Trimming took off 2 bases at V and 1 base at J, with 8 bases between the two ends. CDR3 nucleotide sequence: TGTGCCAGCAGTTACCAAGGGAGGAACACTGAAGCTTTCTTT. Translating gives CASSYQGRNTEAFF.

The CDR3 region is CASSLGRVGYEQYF. In DNA, the CDR3 is TGTGCCAGCAGCTTAGGACGGGTTGGGTACGAGCAGTACTTC. The genes are TRBV7-2 and TRBJ2-7; no reliable D call. Trimming took off 1 base at V and 4 bases at J, with 11 bases between the two ends. The CDR3 loop spans 14 amino acids. The V gene's germline CDR1 is SGHTA and CDR2 FQGNSA.

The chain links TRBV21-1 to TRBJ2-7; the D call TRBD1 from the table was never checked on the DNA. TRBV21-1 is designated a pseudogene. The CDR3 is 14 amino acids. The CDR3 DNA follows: TGTGCCAGCAGCTCCCGGGACAGAAGATACGAGCAGTACTTC. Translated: CASSSRDRRYEQYF.

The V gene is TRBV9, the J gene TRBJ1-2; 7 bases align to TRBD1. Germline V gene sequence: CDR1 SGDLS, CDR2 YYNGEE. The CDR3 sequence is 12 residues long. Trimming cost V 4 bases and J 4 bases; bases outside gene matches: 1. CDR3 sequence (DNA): TGTGCCAGCAGCAGGACAGGCTATGGCTACACCTTC. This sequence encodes CASSRTGYGYTF.

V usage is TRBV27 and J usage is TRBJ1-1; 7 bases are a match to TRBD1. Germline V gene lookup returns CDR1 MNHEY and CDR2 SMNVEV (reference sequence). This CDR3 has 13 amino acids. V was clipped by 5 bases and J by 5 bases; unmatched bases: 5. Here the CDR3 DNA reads TGTGCCAGCAGTAAGACAGGGTGGACTGAAGCTTTCTTT. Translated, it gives CASSKTGWTEAFF.

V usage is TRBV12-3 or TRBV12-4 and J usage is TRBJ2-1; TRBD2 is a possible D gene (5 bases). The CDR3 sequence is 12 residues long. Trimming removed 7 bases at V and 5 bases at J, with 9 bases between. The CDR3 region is CASKRADNEQFF. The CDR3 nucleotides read TGTGCCAGCAAACGAGCGGACAATGAGCAGTTCTTC.

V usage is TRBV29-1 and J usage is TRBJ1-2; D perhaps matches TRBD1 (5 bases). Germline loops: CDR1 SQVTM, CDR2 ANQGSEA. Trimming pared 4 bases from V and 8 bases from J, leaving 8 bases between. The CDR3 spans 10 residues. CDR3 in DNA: TGCAGCGTTGGAGACAGAGGCTACACCTTC. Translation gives CSVGDRGYTF.

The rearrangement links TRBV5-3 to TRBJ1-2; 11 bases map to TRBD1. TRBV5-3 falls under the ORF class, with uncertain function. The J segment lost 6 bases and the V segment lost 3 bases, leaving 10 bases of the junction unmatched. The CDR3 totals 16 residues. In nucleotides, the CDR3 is TGTGCCAGAAGCTCCCGGGACAGGGGGTTTTTTGATGGCTACACCTTC. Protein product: CARSSRDRGFFDGYTF.

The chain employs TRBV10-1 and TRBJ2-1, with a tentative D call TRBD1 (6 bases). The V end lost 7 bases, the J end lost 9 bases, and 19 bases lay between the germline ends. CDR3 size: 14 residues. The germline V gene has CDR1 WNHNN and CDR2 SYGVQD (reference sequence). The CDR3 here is CASNVGQGLGEQFF. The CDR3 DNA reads TGCGCCAGCAACGTAGGGCAGGGGCTAGGTGAGCAGTTCTTC.

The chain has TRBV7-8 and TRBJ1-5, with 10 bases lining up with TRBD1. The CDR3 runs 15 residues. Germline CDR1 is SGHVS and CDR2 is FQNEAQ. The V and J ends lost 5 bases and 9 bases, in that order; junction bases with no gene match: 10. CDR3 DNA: TGTGCCAGCAGCGACGGGACAGGGACAGGGGCGCCCCAGCATTTT. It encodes CASSDGTGTGAPQHF.

The CDR3 here is CAWSGGDSGNTIYF. The CDR3, as DNA: TGTGCCTGGAGCGGGGGGGACTCTGGAAACACCATATATTTT. The rearrangement joins TRBV30 to TRBJ1-3, with D perhaps TRBD1 (5 bases). Germline CDR1 GTSNPN, CDR2 SVGIG (reference sequence). V was trimmed by 3 bases and J by 0 bases, leaving 9 bases between them. The CDR3 is 14 amino acids.

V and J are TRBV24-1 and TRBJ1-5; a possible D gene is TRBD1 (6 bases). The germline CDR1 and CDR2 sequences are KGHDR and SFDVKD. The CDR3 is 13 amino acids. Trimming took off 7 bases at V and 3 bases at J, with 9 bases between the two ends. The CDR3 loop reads CATSGGHNQPQHF. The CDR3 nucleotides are TGTGCCACCAGCGGGGGGCACAATCAGCCCCAGCATTTT.

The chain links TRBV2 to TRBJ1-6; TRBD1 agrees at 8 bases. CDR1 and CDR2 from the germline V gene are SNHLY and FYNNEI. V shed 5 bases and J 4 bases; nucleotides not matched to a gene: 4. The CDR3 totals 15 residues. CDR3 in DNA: TGTGCCAGCAGTAGGGACAGGAGTTATAATTCACCCCTCCACTTT. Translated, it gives CASSRDRSYNSPLHF.

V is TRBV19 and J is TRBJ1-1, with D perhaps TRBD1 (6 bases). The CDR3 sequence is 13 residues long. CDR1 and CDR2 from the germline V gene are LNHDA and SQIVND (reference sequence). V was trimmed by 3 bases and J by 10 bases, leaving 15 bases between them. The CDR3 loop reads CASSIRGREGAFF. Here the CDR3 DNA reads TGTGCCAGTAGTATCAGGGGCAGGGAGGGAGCTTTCTTT.

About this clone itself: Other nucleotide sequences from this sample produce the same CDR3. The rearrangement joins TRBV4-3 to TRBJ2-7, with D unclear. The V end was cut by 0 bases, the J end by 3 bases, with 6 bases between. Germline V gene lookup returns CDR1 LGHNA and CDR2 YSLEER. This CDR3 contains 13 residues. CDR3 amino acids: CASSQDRYYEQYF. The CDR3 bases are TGCGCCAGCAGCCAAGACAGATACTACGAGCAGTACTTC.

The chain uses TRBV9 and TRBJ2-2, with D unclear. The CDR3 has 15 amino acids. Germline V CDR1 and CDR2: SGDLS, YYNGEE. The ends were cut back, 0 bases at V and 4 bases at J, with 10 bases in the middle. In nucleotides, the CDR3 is TGTGCCAGCAGCGTAGCCTCCTATACCACCGGGGAGCTGTTTTTT. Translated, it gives CASSVASYTTGELFF. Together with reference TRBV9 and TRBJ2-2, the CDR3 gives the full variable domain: DSGVTQTPKHLITATGQRVTLRCSPRSGDLSVYWYQQSLDQGLQFLIQYYNGEERAKGNILERFSAQQFPDLHSELNLSSLELGDSALYFCASSVASYTTGELFFGEGSRLTVL.

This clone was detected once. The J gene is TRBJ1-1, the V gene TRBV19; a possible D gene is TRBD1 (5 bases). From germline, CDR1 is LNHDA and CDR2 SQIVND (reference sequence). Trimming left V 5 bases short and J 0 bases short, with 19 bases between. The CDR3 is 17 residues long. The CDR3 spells CASSSQARGRMNTEAFF. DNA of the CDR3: TGTGCCAGTAGTTCTCAGGCCCGGGGGAGGATGAACACTGAAGCTTTCTTT. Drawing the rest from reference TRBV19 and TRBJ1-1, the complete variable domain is DGGITQSPKYLFRKEGQNVTLSCEQNLNHDAMYWYRQDPGQGLRLIYYSQIVNDFQKGDIAEGYSVSREKKESFPLTVTSAQKNPTAFYLCASSSQARGRMNTEAFFGQGTRLTVV.

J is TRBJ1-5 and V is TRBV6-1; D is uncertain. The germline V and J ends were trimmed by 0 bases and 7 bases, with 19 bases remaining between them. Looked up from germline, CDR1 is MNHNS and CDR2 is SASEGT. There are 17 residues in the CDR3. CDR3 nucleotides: TGTGCCAGCAGTGAAGCTCTTGGCAGGAGGGTATGGCAGCCCCAGCATTTT. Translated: CASSEALGRRVWQPQHF.

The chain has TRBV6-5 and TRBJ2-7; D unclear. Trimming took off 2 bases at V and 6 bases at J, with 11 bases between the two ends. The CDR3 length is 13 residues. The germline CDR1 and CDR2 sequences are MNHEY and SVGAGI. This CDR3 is CASSYTKLGEQYF. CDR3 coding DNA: TGTGCCAGCAGTTACACCAAGCTAGGCGAGCAGTACTTC.

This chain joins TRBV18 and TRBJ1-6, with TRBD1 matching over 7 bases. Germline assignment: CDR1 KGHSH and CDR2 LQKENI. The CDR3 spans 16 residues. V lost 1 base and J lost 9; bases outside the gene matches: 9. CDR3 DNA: TGTGCCAGCTCACCACAAGGGACAGTCAATCTTTCACCCCTCCACTTT. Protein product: CASSPQGTVNLSPLHF.

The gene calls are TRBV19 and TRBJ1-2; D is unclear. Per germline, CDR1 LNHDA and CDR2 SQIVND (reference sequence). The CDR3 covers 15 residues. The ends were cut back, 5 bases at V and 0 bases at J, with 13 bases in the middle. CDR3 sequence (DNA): TGTGCCAGTAGTTATGTTAGTGAGACTAACTATGGCTACACCTTC. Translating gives CASSYVSETNYGYTF.

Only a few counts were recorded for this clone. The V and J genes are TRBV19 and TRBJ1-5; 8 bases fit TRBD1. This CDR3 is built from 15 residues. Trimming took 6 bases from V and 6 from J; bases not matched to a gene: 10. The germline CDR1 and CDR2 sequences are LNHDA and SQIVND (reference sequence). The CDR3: CASRIQGAFGQPQHF. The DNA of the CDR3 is TGTGCCAGTAGGATCCAGGGGGCGTTCGGTCAGCCCCAGCATTTT.